The present T cell receptor beta chain was sequenced within a study of shared clonotypes between healthy human individuals. Donors comprised healthy HIV-negative adults lacking recent acute infections or vaccinations. This table comes from immunoSEQ multiplex PCR, and its TCRdb copy is limited to in-frame clones, with some not included. The repertoire holds fewer than 550,000 clones, with almost 80% as singletons. The CDR3 has 11 residues. The germline V gene encodes CDR1 SGHAT and CDR2 FQDESV (reference sequence). Trimming pared 5 bases from V and 5 bases from J, leaving 6 bases between. This receptor was taken from a woman in her thirties or forties in good health. Some clones in this sample may be carry-over from other donors' samples. V gene TRBV11-1 combines with J gene TRBJ2-5; D uncertain. The sequenced sample was PBMCs. The CDR3 DNA sequence: TGTGCCAGCAGCCTGGTCGAGACCCAGTACTTC. Translated, it gives CASSLVETQYF.